The following is a T cell receptor (beta chain) sequence with its context. Sequencing used immunoSEQ multiplex PCR; TCRdb keeps in-frame clones, though not all of them. The repertoire includes around 72,000 clones, over 75% of them detected once, and around 9.9% sits in the top ten. This record comes from a study of blood T cell repertoires in COVID-19. As for the study in general: Sample material is recorded as cDNA or gDNA derived from T cells, B-cell-depleted T cells, or PBMCs.

After removal of 0 bases from V and 6 bases from J, the junction contained 5 bases not matched to a gene. This CDR3 contains 14 residues. CDR1 is SGDLS and CDR2 is YYNGEE in the germline V gene. The source of this sequence is a man aged 70-80 years with active or convalescent COVID-19. Material: peripheral blood. This sequence joins TRBV9 and TRBJ2-7; 8 nucleotides line up with TRBD1. For the CDR3, the DNA is TGTGCCAGCAGCGTAGGAGGACAGGGCGCCGAGCAGTACTTC. Residues: CASSVGGQGAEQYF.